This TCR beta chain was observed in a study of T cell repertoires in cytomegalovirus infection. Study at large: It can be stated that public TCR beta signatures indicated CMV infection as well as a matching HLA type. Study-wide points: Across the ex vivo response, the dominant clonotypes were HLA-C-restricted CMV-specific TCR beta clonotypes. CMV carriers with the relevant HLA were identified by cumulative public TCR beta family frequency.

About this clonotype itself: The antigen is not known.

Germline assignment: CDR1 SGHVS and CDR2 FQNEAQ. The CDR3 length is 17 residues. Trimming stripped 2 bases from V and 8 bases from J, with 24 bases between. TCRdb re-called the reads through MiXCR, storing one row per CDR3 protein. Of some 180,000 distinct CDR3 sequences detected, approximately 18% appear once; the ten largest clones hold 20% to 25%. This receptor was identified in a human donor in good health (CMV status not recorded). Some clones in this sample may be carry-over from other donors' samples. The chain couples TRBV7-8 to TRBJ1-2, with D perhaps matching TRBD1 (6 bases). Sequencing was done on a sample of CD8+ T cells from PBMCs. Here the CDR3 DNA reads TGTGCCAGCAGCTTAACCCCCGGTGGGGGGGCAGATCGGGGCTACACCTTC. Its translation is CASSLTPGGGADRGYTF.